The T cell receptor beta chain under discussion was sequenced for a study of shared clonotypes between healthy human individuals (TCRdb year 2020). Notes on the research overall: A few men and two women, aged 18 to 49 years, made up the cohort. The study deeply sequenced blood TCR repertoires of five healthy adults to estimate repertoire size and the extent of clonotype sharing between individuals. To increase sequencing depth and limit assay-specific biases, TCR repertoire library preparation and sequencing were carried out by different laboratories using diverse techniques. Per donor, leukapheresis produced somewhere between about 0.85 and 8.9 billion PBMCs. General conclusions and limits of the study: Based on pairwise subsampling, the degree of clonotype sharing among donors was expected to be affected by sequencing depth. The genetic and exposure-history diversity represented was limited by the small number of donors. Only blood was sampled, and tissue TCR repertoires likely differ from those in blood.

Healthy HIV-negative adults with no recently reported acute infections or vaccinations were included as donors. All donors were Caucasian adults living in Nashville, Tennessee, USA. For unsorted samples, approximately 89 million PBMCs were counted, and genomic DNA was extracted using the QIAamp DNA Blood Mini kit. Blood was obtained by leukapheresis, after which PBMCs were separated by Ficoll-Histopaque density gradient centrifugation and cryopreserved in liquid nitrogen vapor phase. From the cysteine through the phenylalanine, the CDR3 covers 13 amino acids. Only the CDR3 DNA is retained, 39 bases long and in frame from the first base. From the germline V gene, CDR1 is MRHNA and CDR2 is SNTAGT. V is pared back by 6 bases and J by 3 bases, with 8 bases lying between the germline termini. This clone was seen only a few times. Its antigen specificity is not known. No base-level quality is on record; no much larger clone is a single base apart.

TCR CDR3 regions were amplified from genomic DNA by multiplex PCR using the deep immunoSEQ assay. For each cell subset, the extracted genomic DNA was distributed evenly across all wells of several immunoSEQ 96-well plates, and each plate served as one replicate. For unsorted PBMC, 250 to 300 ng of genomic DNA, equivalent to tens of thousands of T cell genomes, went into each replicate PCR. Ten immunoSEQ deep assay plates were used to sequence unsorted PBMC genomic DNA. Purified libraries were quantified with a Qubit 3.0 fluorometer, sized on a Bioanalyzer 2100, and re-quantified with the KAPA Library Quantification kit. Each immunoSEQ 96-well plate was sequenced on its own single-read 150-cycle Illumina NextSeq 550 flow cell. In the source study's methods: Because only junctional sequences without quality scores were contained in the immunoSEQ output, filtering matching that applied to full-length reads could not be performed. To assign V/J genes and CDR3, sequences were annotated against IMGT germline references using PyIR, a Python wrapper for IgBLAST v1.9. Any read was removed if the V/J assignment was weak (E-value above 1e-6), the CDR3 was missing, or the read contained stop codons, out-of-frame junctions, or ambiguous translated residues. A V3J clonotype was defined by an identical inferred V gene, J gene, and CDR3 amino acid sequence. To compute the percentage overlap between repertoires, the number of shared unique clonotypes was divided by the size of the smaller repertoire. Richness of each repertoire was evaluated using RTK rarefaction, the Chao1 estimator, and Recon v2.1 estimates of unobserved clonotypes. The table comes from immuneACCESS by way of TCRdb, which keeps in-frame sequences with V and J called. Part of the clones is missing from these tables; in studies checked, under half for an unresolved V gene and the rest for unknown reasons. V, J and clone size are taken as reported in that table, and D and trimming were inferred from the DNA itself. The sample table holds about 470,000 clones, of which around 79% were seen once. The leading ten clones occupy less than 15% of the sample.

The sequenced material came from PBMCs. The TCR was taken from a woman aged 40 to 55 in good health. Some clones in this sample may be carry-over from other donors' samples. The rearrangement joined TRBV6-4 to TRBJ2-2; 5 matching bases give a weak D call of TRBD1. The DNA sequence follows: TGTGCCAGCAGCTTCAGGGACACCGGGGAGCTGTTTTTT. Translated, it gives CASSFRDTGELFF.